Listed below are T cell receptor beta chains from one sample, sequenced in a study of OX40 agonist ivuxolimab in advanced cancers. Sequenced by immunoSEQ multiplex PCR; TCRdb stores in-frame clones only, minus some. The repertoire has some 81,000 clones, approximately 82% of them found once; the top ten carry under 0.8%. Sequenced here: CD4+ or CD8+ T cells sorted from blood, sampled in a trial of the OX40 agonist ivuxolimab. Receptors originate from an adult with an advanced solid tumor such as melanoma, head and neck, liver or kidney cancer. Both conserved end residues are part of each CDR3. A D gene is named only where the DNA matches it firmly. Not every row has a clone size; where given, it reads once, few, many or a size class.

v_gene	j_gene	d_gene	abundance	CDR3nt	CDR3aa
TRBV30	TRBJ2-5	TRBD1	NA	TGTGCCTGGAGGAAACGACAGGGTCGAGAGACCCAGTACTTC	CAWRKRQGRETQYF
TRBV9	TRBJ2-3	TRBD2	NA	TGTGCCAGCAGCCTTAGCGGGGAACCCACAGATACGCAGTATTTT	CASSLSGEPTDTQYF
TRBV6-5	TRBJ1-4	NA	NA	TGTGCCAGCAGTCCGGGACCGTCTAATGAAAAACTGTTTTTT	CASSPGPSNEKLFF
TRBV4-1	TRBJ2-3	NA	NA	TGCGCCAGCAGCCAGTGGCCAACGGGGGGCCTGAGCACAGATACGCAGTATTTT	CASSQWPTGGLSTDTQYF
TRBV19	TRBJ2-2	NA	NA	TGTGCCAGTACTGACGGCAACACCGGGGAGCTGTTTTTT	CASTDGNTGELFF
TRBV7-7	TRBJ1-4	NA	NA	TGTGCTAGCAGCCGGACAGTGAATGAAAAACTGTTTTTT	CASSRTVNEKLFF
TRBV20-1	TRBJ2-7	NA	NA	TGCAGTGCCCCCGCAGAAGGGGAGCAGTACTTC	CSAPAEGEQYF
TRBV15	TRBJ1-1	NA	few	TGTGCCACCAGCCGAGGACGGGACGCAAACACTGAAGCTTTCTTT	CATSRGRDANTEAFF
TRBV10-3	TRBJ2-7	NA	NA	TGTGCCATCAGTGTAGACGGCTACGAGCAGTACTTC	CAISVDGYEQYF
TRBV7-3	TRBJ2-2	TRBD1	NA	TGTGCCAGCAGGCAGACAGGGGGTAACACCGGGGAGCTGTTTTTT	CASRQTGGNTGELFF
TRBV11-2	TRBJ1-2	NA	NA	TGTGCCAGCAGCCTTGCCCGGGGGCCAGATTATGGCTACACCTTC	CASSLARGPDYGYTF
TRBV13	TRBJ2-7	NA	NA	TGTGCCAGCAGCAGGGGACGCCCTCCGGCCGAGCAGTACTTC	CASSRGRPPAEQYF
TRBV28	TRBJ1-4	NA	NA	TGTGCCAGCAGTTTTTCTCATGAAAAACTGTTTTTT	CASSFSHEKLFF
TRBV19	TRBJ2-6	TRBD1	NA	TGTGCCAGTAGTATTACTTCCGGGACAGGGGGCGCTGGGGCCAACGTCCTGACTTTC	CASSITSGTGGAGANVLTF
TRBV4-1	TRBJ1-4	NA	NA	TGCGCCAGCAGCCGGACAGCAACTAATGAAAAACTGTTTTTT	CASSRTATNEKLFF
TRBV5-5	TRBJ1-5	NA	NA	TGTGCCAGCAGCTTGACAGAGTCTCAAGGAAAACCCCAGCATTTT	CASSLTESQGKPQHF
TRBV6-1	TRBJ2-7	TRBD1	NA	TGTGCCAGCGGGGACAGGGCAAGGGCCTACGAGCAGTACTTC	CASGDRARAYEQYF
TRBV30	TRBJ2-3	NA	NA	TGTGCCTGGAGTGTATATGGTTTAAAGGGGGAGAGGACAGATACGCAGTATTTT	CAWSVYGLKGERTDTQYF
TRBV6-6	TRBJ2-1	NA	NA	TGTGCCAGCCGGGACCCCGAGGGGTACAATGAGCAGTTCTTC	CASRDPEGYNEQFF
TRBV5-1	TRBJ2-3	NA	NA	TGCGCCAGCAGCTTGTGGTCCGGGGGCGGCACAGATACGCAGTATTTT	CASSLWSGGGTDTQYF
TRBV7-8	TRBJ1-2	NA	NA	TGTGCCAGCAGCCCAATATTAGGAACCGGTGACTATGGCTACACCTTC	CASSPILGTGDYGYTF
TRBV5-1	TRBJ2-5	NA	NA	TGCGCCAGCAGCGGGGGGCCCAGCCAAGAGACCCAGTACTTC	CASSGGPSQETQYF
TRBV9	TRBJ1-1	NA	NA	TGTGCCAGCAGCGTAATTGCCAGATGGAACACTGAAGCTTTCTTT	CASSVIARWNTEAFF
TRBV2	TRBJ1-1	NA	NA	TGTGCCAGCAGTGAGGGCGGACCGGAGATGTACACTGAAGCTTTCTTT	CASSEGGPEMYTEAFF
TRBV5-6	TRBJ2-7	NA	few	TGTGCCAGCGCGTACGAGCAGTACTTC	CASAYEQYF
TRBV6-6	TRBJ2-7	NA	NA	TGTGCCAGCAGTTATCCTAGCGTCGACGAGCCGTACTTC	CASSYPSVDEPYF
TRBV5-4	TRBJ1-6	NA	NA	TGTGCCAGCAGCTTGGACTTGGGCGGAAATTCACCCCTCCACTTT	CASSLDLGGNSPLHF
TRBV18	TRBJ1-1	TRBD1	few	TGTGCCAGCTCACCATCTGGACAGGGTGTAACTGAAGCTTTCTTT	CASSPSGQGVTEAFF
TRBV6-6	TRBJ2-3	NA	NA	TGTGCCAGCAGAGCCAATGCGACAAAACCGGATACGCAGTATTTT	CASRANATKPDTQYF
TRBV11-3	TRBJ2-2	TRBD2	NA	TGTGCCACCAACCCCGGAGCTCTAGCGGGAGAAACCGGGGAGCTGTTTTTT	CATNPGALAGETGELFF
TRBV5-1	TRBJ2-5	TRBD2	few	TGCGCCAGCAGCCCCCAGGCGGGAGCGGGGGAGACCCAGTACTTC	CASSPQAGAGETQYF